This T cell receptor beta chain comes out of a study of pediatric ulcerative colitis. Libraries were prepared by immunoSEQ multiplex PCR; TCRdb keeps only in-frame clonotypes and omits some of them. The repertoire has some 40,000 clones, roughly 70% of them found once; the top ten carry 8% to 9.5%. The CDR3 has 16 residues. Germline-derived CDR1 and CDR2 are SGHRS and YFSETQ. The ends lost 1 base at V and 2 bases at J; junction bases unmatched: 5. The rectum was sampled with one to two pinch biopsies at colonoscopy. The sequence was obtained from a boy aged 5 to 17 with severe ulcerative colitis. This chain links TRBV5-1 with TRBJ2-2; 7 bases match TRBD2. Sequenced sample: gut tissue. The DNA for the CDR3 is TGCGCCAGCAGCTTGCGCCCAGCGGGAAACACCGGGGAGCTGTTTTTT. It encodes CASSLRPAGNTGELFF.